This TCR beta chain was captured by sequencing in a study of glioma-infiltrating T cells. With regard to this clonotype: Possible read error: a much larger clone is one base away.

The iRepertoire nested amplicon-rescue multiplex PCR amplified TCR alpha and beta CDR3s from RNA. A single record per CDR3 protein comes from TCRdb applying MiXCR to the multiplex PCR reads. The table shows 400,000 or so distinct CDR3 sequences, with 41% occurring only once. This CDR3 spans 15 amino acids. Trimming left V 6 bases short and J 1 base short, with 12 bases between. Germline V gene sequence: CDR1 KGHDR, CDR2 SFDVKD. This rearrangement joins TRBV24-1 to TRBJ2-1; D gene uncertain. Sequencing was done on a sample of glioma tissue, nonneoplastic brain tissue, or PBMCs (not recorded which). The clonotype comes from a human donor with low-grade glioma or glioblastoma, undergoing nonglioma brain surgery, or in good health (not recorded which). The CDR3 DNA is TGTGCCACCAGTCGACCCAGTGGGTCCTACAATGAGCAGTTCTTC. Translation gives CATSRPSGSYNEQFF.